This T cell receptor (beta chain) was observed in a study of T cell repertoires in cytomegalovirus infection (dated by TCRdb to the late 2010s). Notes on the research overall: Alongside well-studied HLA-B-restricted epitopes, the peptide stimulations were aimed at recently identified HLA-C-restricted CMV epitopes, whose presentation resists viral immunomodulation. The HLA type of each donor mattered for the analysis, because public TCR beta signatures pointed to carriage of CMV infection along with the matching HLA type. The research as a whole found: Carriers of CMV infection plus the relevant HLA type were discriminated by the cumulative frequency of public TCR beta family members in the study cohort and in an independent approximately 350-donor cohort. The ex vivo response was dominated by HLA-C-restricted CMV-specific TCR beta clonotypes, and the single most frequent clonotype in two of eight donors was supplied by these HLA-C-restricted clonotypes.

The CDR3 adds up to 8 amino acids, both ends counted. The germline V gene yields SGHVS for CDR1 and FNYEAQ for CDR2. The table lists this clonotype with a few counts. Its antigen has not been determined. As the CDR3 is not closed by the conserved phenylalanine or tryptophan, this likely results from a read error. The DNA is left out, because the CDR3 cannot be placed on it with certainty; the CDR3 is given as TCRdb lists it. Taken with the paper, the label for treatment or condition translates to: in vitro stimulation with specific CMV peptide epitopes to enrich CMV-specific T cells. The instrument was an Illumina HiSeq 1500. In TCRdb, the public reads were trimmed at Q25 with fastp and aligned with MiXCR, with productive beta chains retained. For every CDR3 protein sequence, its rows merge into one entry that carries the most common genes and DNA. The sample table lists about 340,000 distinct CDR3 sequences, 25% to 30% of them with a count of one. Together, the top ten hold 20% of the sample.

This clonotype originated in a human donor in good health (CMV status not recorded). Some clones in this sample may be carry-over from other donors' samples. This material consisted of cultured PBMCs, taken from culture after CMV antigen stimulation. The chain was built from TRBV7-6 and TRBJ1-2; no check of the table's D call, TRBD1, against the DNA was made. The CDR3 in this case is CASRADRA.